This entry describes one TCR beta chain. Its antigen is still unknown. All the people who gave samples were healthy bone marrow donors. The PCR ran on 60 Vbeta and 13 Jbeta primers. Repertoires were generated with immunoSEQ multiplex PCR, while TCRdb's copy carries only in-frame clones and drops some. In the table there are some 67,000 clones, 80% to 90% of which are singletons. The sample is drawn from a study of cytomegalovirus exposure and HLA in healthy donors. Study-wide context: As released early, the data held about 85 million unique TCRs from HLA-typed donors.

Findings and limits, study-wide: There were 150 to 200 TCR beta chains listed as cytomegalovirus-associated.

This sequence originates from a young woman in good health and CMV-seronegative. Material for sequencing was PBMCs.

CDR3 sequence reads: CASSWTENTEAFF. CDR3 in DNA: TGCGCCAGCAGTTGGACAGAAAACACTGAAGCTTTCTTT. This rearrangement joins TRBV5-1 to TRBJ1-1; maybe TRBD1 (6 bases). V gave up 5 bases and J gave up 2 bases, with 10 bases separating them. Germline V gene data show CDR1 as SGHRS and CDR2 as YFSETQ. The CDR3 has 13 amino acids.